This is a list of T cell receptor beta chains from one sample in a study of blood T cell repertoires in COVID-19. The protocol was immunoSEQ multiplex PCR, while the TCRdb copy is restricted to in-frame clones and leaves out a portion. Among some 38,000 clones listed, roughly nine tenths were seen once. Sequencing was carried out using peripheral blood. The origin of the receptors is a man aged 50-60 years with active COVID-19. Each CDR3 is given with its conserved first and last residue. The D gene is left open where the match is weak. Clone size, where shown, is once, few, many, or a class for clones that have expanded.

cdr3_nt | cdr3_aa | v_call | d_call | j_call | clone_size
TGTGCCAGCAGCCAAGGGAGGGGAGGCCAGCCCCAGCATTTT | CASSQGRGGQPQHF | TRBV3-1/TRBV3-2 | - | TRBJ1-5 | few
TGTGCCAGCAGCTCGAGTCGGGACTTCCAAGAGACCCAGTACTTC | CASSSSRDFQETQYF | TRBV5-4 | - | TRBJ2-5 | -
TGCGCCAGCAGCTTGGGGGGGACAGGATTAGGTGAAAAACTGTTTTTT | CASSLGGTGLGEKLFF | TRBV5-1 | TRBD1 | TRBJ1-4 | -
TGTGCCAGCAGCTTTATAGCGGTCACAGATACGCAGTATTTT | CASSFIAVTDTQYF | TRBV7-9 | - | TRBJ2-3 | -
TGTGCCAGTAGTATTCCCTTCCCCCAGGGTGATCAGCCCCAGCATTTT | CASSIPFPQGDQPQHF | TRBV19 | - | TRBJ1-5 | once
TGTGCCAGCAACAACCGGGACAGGGCCTCACCCCTCCACTTT | CASNNRDRASPLHF | TRBV3-1/TRBV3-2 | TRBD1 | TRBJ1-6 | -
TGTGCCAGCGCGGGACAGGGGGGTTCACCCCTCCACTTT | CASAGQGGSPLHF | TRBV19 | TRBD1 | TRBJ1-6 | -
TGTGCCAGCTCACCACCGGGACTAGGAGAGACCCAGTACTTC | CASSPPGLGETQYF | TRBV18 | TRBD2 | TRBJ2-5 | -
TGTGCCAGCAGCTTTGGGGGGGCGGCAGATACGCAGTATTTT | CASSFGGAADTQYF | TRBV7-3 | - | TRBJ2-3 | -
TGTGCCTGGAGCGACAGCCACACTGAAGCTTTCTTT | CAWSDSHTEAFF | TRBV30 | - | TRBJ1-1 | -
TGTGCCAGCAGTCATAGCGGGAGGGCCTCGGGGGATACGCAGTATTTT | CASSHSGRASGDTQYF | TRBV25-1 | TRBD2 | TRBJ2-3 | -
TGTGCCAGCAGTGAGCGGACCGGGGAGCTGTTTTTT | CASSERTGELFF | TRBV2 | - | TRBJ2-2 | once
TGTGCCAGCAGCGAAGCGGGGGCCTCCTACGAGCAGTACTTC | CASSEAGASYEQYF | TRBV7-9 | TRBD2 | TRBJ2-7 | once
TGTGCCAGCAGGCCAGACACCTACGAGCAGTACTTC | CASRPDTYEQYF | TRBV2 | - | TRBJ2-7 | few
TGTGCCAGCAGTTTACAGGTCAATGAGCAGTTCTTC | CASSLQVNEQFF | TRBV12-3/TRBV12-4 | - | TRBJ2-1 | -
TGTGCCAGCAGCCTGCAGGGTGGTCAGCCCCAGCATTTT | CASSLQGGQPQHF | TRBV7-3 | - | TRBJ1-5 | -